This TCR beta chain is from a study of shared clonotypes between healthy human individuals. Only in-frame clones appear in the TCRdb table, and some are missing; sequencing was by immunoSEQ multiplex PCR. The sample consists of millions of clones, roughly 94% of them appearing once. This clone was counted a few times. Trimming at V came to 6 bases and at J to 6 bases, leaving 8 bases not matched to a gene. Germline-derived CDR1 and CDR2 are KGHSY and FQNENV. The CDR3 has 15 residues. The V call is TRBV16, the J call TRBJ1-6; TRBD1 agrees at 7 bases. The sequence came from a young man in good health. Sequenced sample: naive CD4+ T cells sorted from blood. The sample's subset: CD45RA+ positively selected. The CDR3 reads CASRNEGGPNSPLHF. CDR3 coding DNA: TGTGCCAGCAGAAATGAAGGGGGCCCTAATTCACCCCTCCACTTT.